A selection of T cell receptor beta chains follows, all from one sample in a study of spatial heterogeneity in lung cancer. TCRdb reanalysed the 5' RACE reads using MiXCR and keeps one entry per CDR3 protein. The sample lists roughly 2,800 distinct CDR3 sequences, 7.9% occurring once. Specimen: normal lung tissue next to the tumor, collected at surgery. The source is a male donor with early-stage non-small cell lung cancer. Both conserved end residues are part of each CDR3. A D gene is named only where the DNA matches it firmly. Clone size is stated in some rows and not others, as once, few, many or a class when expanded.

V	size	length	J	D	CDR3	DNA
TRBV14	NA	15	TRBJ2-7	TRBD2	CASSRPSGSSYEQYF	TGTGCCAGCAGCCGCCCTAGCGGGAGCTCCTACGAGCAGTACTTC
TRBV5-4	many	16	TRBJ1-4	NA	CASSPRTVATNEKLFF	TGTGCCAGCAGCCCTAGGACAGTTGCAACTAATGAAAAACTGTTTTTT
TRBV5-1	few	17	TRBJ2-1	NA	CASSPLRSSSSYNEQFF	TGCGCCAGCAGCCCCCTTCGGAGTTCCAGCTCCTACAATGAGCAGTTCTTC
TRBV5-8	medium-sized	16	TRBJ1-5	TRBD1	CASSLSDRGLDQPQHF	TGTGCCAGCAGCTTGTCCGACAGGGGGCTCGATCAGCCCCAGCATTTT
TRBV20-1	medium-sized	16	TRBJ2-3	TRBD2	CSARKRTSGSADTQYF	TGCAGTGCTAGGAAGAGGACTAGCGGGAGCGCAGATACGCAGTATTTT
TRBV4-3	many	16	TRBJ2-3	TRBD1	CASSQEDRGGVDTQYF	TGCGCCAGCAGCCAGGAGGACAGGGGTGGTGTGGATACGCAGTATTTT
TRBV20-1	medium-sized	15	TRBJ2-7	NA	CSATNSARARYEQYF	TGCAGTGCTACCAATAGCGCCCGGGCCAGGTACGAGCAGTACTTC
TRBV5-1	medium-sized	12	TRBJ1-2	NA	CASSQDNYGYTF	TGCGCCAGCAGCCAGGATAACTATGGCTACACCTTC
TRBV2	medium-sized	16	TRBJ1-1	TRBD1	CASSEMGQGAFKGLTF	TGTGCCAGCAGCGAAATGGGACAGGGCGCTTTTAAGGGGCTTACCTTT
TRBV6-5	medium-sized	13	TRBJ2-7	NA	CASRLQGTNEQYF	TGTGCCAGCAGATTACAGGGAACGAACGAGCAGTACTTC
TRBV29-1	medium-sized	11	TRBJ1-1	NA	CSVLWEGEAFF	TGCAGCGTCCTGTGGGAAGGTGAAGCTTTCTTT
TRBV19	few	14	TRBJ2-1	NA	CASSLASADNEQFF	TGTGCCAGTAGTTTAGCTAGCGCTGACAATGAGCAGTTCTTC
TRBV20-1	medium-sized	14	TRBJ1-5	NA	CSASPVDGSQPQHF	TGCAGTGCTAGTCCCGTGGATGGGAGTCAGCCCCAGCATTTT
TRBV2	NA	11	TRBJ2-5	NA	CASSETETQYF	TGTGCCAGCAGTGAGACAGAGACCCAGTACTTC
TRBV24-1	medium-sized	14	TRBJ2-5	NA	CATSDLWDGETQYF	TGTGCCACCAGTGATTTGTGGGACGGAGAGACCCAGTACTTC
TRBV5-1	medium-sized	15	TRBJ2-5	TRBD1	CASSLGDRGYETQYF	TGCGCCAGCAGCTTGGGGGACAGGGGTTATGAGACCCAGTACTTC
TRBV5-6	medium-sized	14	TRBJ2-7	TRBD1	CASSADRAMYEQYF	TGTGCCAGCAGCGCCGACAGGGCTATGTACGAGCAGTACTTC
TRBV6-2/TRBV6-3	NA	13	TRBJ2-1	NA	CASSYGAEYEQFF	TGTGCCAGCAGTTACGGGGCCGAGTATGAGCAGTTCTTC
TRBV20-1	few	13	TRBJ1-2	TRBD1	CSARTGGFYGYTF	TGCAGTGCTCGGACAGGCGGTTTCTATGGCTACACCTTC
TRBV28	many	18	TRBJ1-3	NA	CASSSAPLHRVAGNTIYF	TGTGCCAGCAGTTCAGCACCTCTACACAGGGTTGCAGGAAACACCATATATTTT
TRBV25-1	NA	14	TRBJ2-5	TRBD1	CASSERGHQETQYF	TGTGCCAGCAGTGAAAGGGGGCACCAAGAGACCCAGTACTTC
TRBV7-2	NA	17	TRBJ2-7	TRBD2	CASSLLALRGSSYEQYF	TGTGCCAGCAGCTTATTAGCTCTGCGCGGGAGCTCCTACGAGCAGTACTTC
TRBV21-1	medium-sized	14	TRBJ1-1	NA	CASSSEPRITEAFF	TGTGCCAGCAGCAGCGAACCGAGGATCACTGAAGCTTTCTTT
TRBV20-1	NA	15	TRBJ2-1	NA	CSARDREAVFNEQFF	TGCAGTGCTAGAGATAGAGAGGCGGTATTTAATGAGCAGTTCTTC